This T cell receptor (beta chain) was identified in a study of Ad26.COV2.S vaccination and SARS-CoV-2 variants. The CDR3 has 14 amino acids. V dropped 7 bases and J dropped 0 bases, with 13 bases sitting between them. Germline CDR1 and CDR2: MNHEY and SVGAGI. This sample's treatment: some 20 received Ad26.COV2.S at low or high dose, single or two shots; roughly five received placebo; per-sample allocation not given. Sample collection was performed on day 63 after the first vaccine or placebo injection. The shot given was an Ad26 vector that makes Wuhan-strain SARS-CoV-2 spike. Here immunoSEQ multiplex PCR was the method, and the copy in TCRdb shows in-frame clones only, minus some. The data contain more than 250,000 clones, more than 75% of them singletons.

Sample: peripheral blood, taken in a trial of Ad26.COV2.S vaccine versus placebo. The genes are TRBV6-5 and TRBJ2-7, with a possible D match to TRBD1 (5 bases). The clonotype was recovered from a person aged 18-65 years who received the Ad26.COV2.S COVID-19 vaccine or a placebo. CDR3 sequence (DNA): TGTGCCAGCACATCAGGGCCGAGCTCCTACGAGCAGTACTTC. As protein: CASTSGPSSYEQYF.